The 18 T cell receptor beta chains in this list originate from one sample, sequenced in a study of blood T cells in healthy people across ages. A J-beta primer mix and a sample-barcoded 5' primer were used in a second PCR of about 7 to 12 cycles. In TCRdb, the 5' RACE reads were re-called with MiXCR into one record per CDR3 protein. The table lists 1.8 million or so distinct CDR3 sequences, approximately 40% of them singletons. Specimen: blood. These receptors all stem from a human donor in good health.

The rearrangement joins TRBV10-3 to TRBJ2-6; no definite D call. The CDR3 is 18 residues long. Looked up from germline, CDR1 is ENHRY and CDR2 is SYGVKD. V was pared by 0 bases and J by 0 bases, with 12 bases between. CDR3 bases: TGTGCCATCAGTGAGTCGTGGAAGGGCAACTCTGGGGCCAACGTCCTGACTTTC. Translation: CAISESWKGNSGANVLTF.

With regard to this clonotype: One end of the junction does not line up with germline, which may come from a read error. The CDR3 region is CVSSLTWQLIQETQYF. CDR3 DNA sequence: TGTGTCAGCAGCTTAACCTGGCAGCTTATCCAAGAGACCCAGTACTTC. The V gene is TRBV7-8, the J gene TRBJ2-4; D unresolved. The J call is uncertain, as TRBJ2-5 better fits the DNA end. In germline, CDR1 is SGHVS, CDR2 FQNEAQ. CDR3 size: 16 residues.

Only one count was recorded for this clonotype. V usage is TRBV29-1 and J usage is TRBJ1-5; D gene ambiguous. Germline CDR1 reads SQVTM; CDR2 reads ANQGSEA. The CDR3 is 13 residues long. V gave up 5 bases and J gave up 4 bases, with 12 bases separating them. CDR3 protein: CSVTWAANQPQHF. The CDR3, as DNA: TGCAGCGTTACTTGGGCAGCAAATCAGCCCCAGCATTTT.

Comments on this clonotype: At one boundary the junction diverges from the germline segment, which might be a read error. The CDR3 reads CGAGHPGEGTGGYTF. DNA for the CDR3: TGCGGTGCTGGACACCCAGGGGAAGGCACTGGTGGCTACACCTTC. The rearrangement joins TRBV20-1 to TRBJ1-2, with D possibly TRBD1 on 6 matching bases. Germline values: CDR1 DFQATT, CDR2 SNEGSKA (reference sequence). This CDR3 is 15 amino acids long.

This clonotype was seen at least ten times. The chain combines TRBV4-3 with TRBJ2-1, with D perhaps TRBD1 (7 bases). Germline-derived CDR1 and CDR2 are LGHNA and YSLEER. Between the trimmed V and J ends, which lost 4 bases and 5 bases, there was a span of 12 bases. This CDR3 has 14 residues. The CDR3: CASSRGTANNEQFF. CDR3 in DNA: TGCGCCAGCAGCCGCGGGACAGCCAACAATGAGCAGTTCTTC.

The chain has TRBV19 and TRBJ2-2; unclear D gene. The germline V gene has CDR1 LNHDA and CDR2 SQIVND (reference sequence). This CDR3 has 13 residues. V was cut by 1 base and J by 7 bases, with 7 bases left in between. The CDR3 here is CASSIVPFGELFF. CDR3 DNA sequence: TGTGCCAGTAGTATAGTTCCTTTCGGGGAGCTGTTTTTT.

This rearrangement joins TRBV7-9 to TRBJ1-1, with a tentative D call TRBD1 (5 bases). This CDR3 region has 13 residues. Germline V gene data show CDR1 as SEHNR and CDR2 as FQNEAQ (reference sequence). Trimming removed 6 bases from V and 8 bases from J, with 16 bases in between. The DNA for the CDR3 is TGTGCCAGCAGTACCCAGGCGGGGGGGGAAGCTTTCTTT. Protein sequence: CASSTQAGGEAFF.

This clonotype was seen more than once but under ten times. This sequence joins TRBV28 and TRBJ1-5, with D maybe TRBD1 (6 bases). Germline loops: CDR1 MDHEN, CDR2 SYDVKM. V was trimmed by 7 bases and J by 6 bases, leaving 19 bases between them. The CDR3 is 15 amino acids. CDR3: CASIDIQGYGQPQHF. In DNA form, the CDR3 reads TGTGCCAGCATCGATATACAGGGTTACGGTCAGCCCCAGCATTTT.

The rearrangement joins TRBV20-1 to TRBJ1-4; no clear D gene. This CDR3 comprises 14 residues. Per germline, CDR1 DFQATT and CDR2 SNEGSKA (reference sequence). V lost 3 bases and J 4 bases, leaving 12 bases between the germline ends. The CDR3 coding sequence is TGCAGTGCTAGTGCTACGGGTTATAATGAAAAACTGTTTTTT. Residues: CSASATGYNEKLFF.

This clonotype was picked up one time. The chain couples TRBV6-2 or TRBV6-3 to TRBJ2-5; D may be TRBD2 (5 bases). Germline CDR1 is MNHEY and CDR2 is SVGEGT. The CDR3 consists of 14 residues. V was clipped by 7 bases and J by 1 base, with 13 bases between them. CDR3 sequence reads: CASKVSGFQETQYF. CDR3 coding DNA: TGTGCCAGCAAAGTGTCGGGGTTCCAAGAGACCCAGTACTTC.

The chain uses TRBV14 and TRBJ2-1; 10 bases agree with TRBD1. The CDR3 has 18 amino acids. Losses at the gene ends were 3 bases for V and 8 bases for J; bases not matched to a gene: 16. Germline CDR1 SGHDN, CDR2 FVKESK. As DNA, the CDR3 is TGTGCCAGCAGCCAGCGATTAGCCGGGACAGGGGCTTTGGATGAGCAGTTCTTC. Protein: CASSQRLAGTGALDEQFF. Filled out from reference TRBV14 and TRBJ2-1, the complete variable domain reads EAGVTQFPSHSVIEKGQTVTLRCDPISGHDNLYWYRRVMGKEIKFLLHFVKESKQDESGMPNNRFLAERTGGTYSTLKVQPAELEDSGVYFCASSQRLAGTGALDEQFFGPGTRLTVL.

A word on this clonotype: At one of its ends the junction is not consistent with the germline gene, which may arise from a read error. The chain has TRBV3-1 and TRBJ2-1; 11 bases match TRBD2. This CDR3 contains 16 residues. From germline, CDR1 is LGHDT and CDR2 YNNKEL (reference sequence). DNA for the CDR3: TGTGCCAGCAGCCATTCGGCGAAGGGGTTGGCTAGCGGGGGGAACTTC. Its protein is CASSHSAKGLASGGNF.

The rearrangement joins TRBV5-1 to TRBJ2-1; TRBD2 matches at 7 bases. The closer fit of TRBJ2-5 to the DNA end suggests the J call may be wrong. The CDR3 covers 16 residues. Germline V gene data show CDR1 as SGHRS and CDR2 as YFSETQ. CDR3 residues: CASSLAGNAGRETQYF. The CDR3 coding sequence is TGCGCCAGCAGCTTAGCGGGAAATGCCGGTCGGGAGACCCAGTACTTC.

The chain uses TRBV7-9 and TRBJ1-6; D gene unclear. Trimming cost V 1 base and J 10 bases, with 8 bases left between them. The CDR3 is 13 residues long. Germline CDR1 reads SEHNR; CDR2 reads FQNEAQ (reference sequence). The CDR3 DNA sequence: TGTGCCAGCAGCTTAGAGGAGGGCTCACCCCTCCACTTT. Protein sequence: CASSLEEGSPLHF. The whole variable domain, filled in from reference TRBV7-9 and TRBJ1-6, reads DTGVSQNPRHKITKRGQNVTFRCDPISEHNRLYWYRQTLGQGPEFLTYFQNEAQLEKSRLLSDRFSAERPKGSFSTLEIQRTEQGDSAMYLCASSLEEGSPLHFGNGTRLTVT.

The CDR3 nucleotides are TGTGCCAGCAGCTTAGCGGGGATTGGCCCAGATACGCAGTATTTT. As protein: CASSLAGIGPDTQYF. This chain uses TRBV7-2 with TRBJ2-3; D not certain. V shed 0 bases and J shed 4 bases, with 11 bases lying between them. Germline CDR1 is SGHTA and CDR2 is FQGNSA. The length of the CDR3 is 15 residues. Supplemented by reference TRBV7-2 and TRBJ2-3, the full variable domain reads GAGVSQSPSNKVTEKGKDVELRCDPISGHTALYWYRQSLGQGLEFLIYFQGNSAPDKSGLPSDRFSAERTGGSVSTLTIQRTQQEDSAVYLCASSLAGIGPDTQYFGPGTRLTVL.

V and J are TRBV29-1 and TRBJ1-1; D is undetermined. CDR1 and CDR2 from the germline V gene are SQVTM and ANQGSEA. This CDR3 has 14 amino acids. V was cut by 4 bases and J by 5 bases, with 17 bases left in between. The CDR3, as DNA: TGCAGCGTTGGGTTTAAATCCGGCGGGACTGAAGCTTTCTTT. Amino acids: CSVGFKSGGTEAFF.

The chain carries TRBV7-6 and TRBJ1-4, with D tentatively TRBD1 (5 bases). Germline-derived CDR1 and CDR2 are SGHVS and FNYEAQ. The CDR3 runs to 15 residues. Trimming stripped 2 bases from V and 8 bases from J, with 15 bases between. This chain's CDR3 is CASSLSAVGDEKLFF. CDR3 DNA: TGTGCCAGCAGCTTATCGGCGGTGGGGGACGAAAAACTGTTTTTT.

This clonotype has a handful of counts. The chain couples TRBV7-6 to TRBJ2-1, with D unresolved. CDR3 length: 18 residues. Trimming stripped 4 bases from V and 2 bases from J, with 21 bases between. CDR1 is SGHVS, CDR2 FNYEAQ, per germline. The CDR3 nucleotides are TGTGCCAGCAGCTCCCGACTGCAAGGTTTACGTACCTACAATGAGCAGTTCTTC. Its protein is CASSSRLQGLRTYNEQFF.